The clone carrying this TCR beta chain was counted at least ten times. The antigen remains unidentified. This sample was taken from a study of spatial heterogeneity in lung cancer. TCRdb itself ran the 5' RACE reads through MiXCR, one entry per CDR3 protein. The sample includes about 6,500 distinct CDR3 sequences, about an eighth of them seen just once. The sample's time point: sample taken at primary tumor resection. Whole RNA obtained from tumor, nontumor lung or frozen PBMC underwent sequencing without sorting. Trimming cost V 5 bases and J 2 bases, with 13 bases left between them. Germline assignment: CDR1 GTSNPN and CDR2 SVGIG (reference sequence). The CDR3 spans 13 residues. Points from the study as a whole: It was found that expanded intratumoral alpha and beta TCR counts tracked tumor mutation counts.

This sample comprised lung tumor tissue, obtained at surgery. The receptor was derived from a male donor with early-stage non-small cell lung cancer. V usage is TRBV30 and J usage is TRBJ2-7, with TRBD1 as a possible D gene (6 bases). The CDR3 DNA follows: TGTGCCTGGGGTCGACAGGCTACCTACGAGCAGTACGTC. This translates into CAWGRQATYEQYV.